This TCR beta chain appears in the sequencing data of a study of T cells in Graves' hyperthyroidism and ophthalmopathy. This clonotype was seen a handful of times. V lost 1 base and J 8 bases, leaving 10 bases between the germline ends. This CDR3 contains 13 residues. Germline CDR1 is SGDLS and CDR2 is YYNGEE. TCR beta CDR3 regions were amplified from RNA transcripts. HTBI primers drove first-round RT-PCR of the TCR CDR3. TCRdb analysed the multiplex PCR reads with MiXCR anew, one entry per CDR3 protein. This repertoire shows some 720,000 distinct CDR3 sequences, less than 20% found once; its top ten account for roughly 8%.

The receptor's source is a man between 18 and 29 years old with Graves' hyperthyroidism. The chain joins TRBV9 to TRBJ2-1; the D call may be TRBD1 or TRBD2 (5 bases each). Material for sequencing was blood. The CDR3 DNA reads TGTGCCAGCAGCGTAAGCAGGGACCATGAGCAGTTCTTC. Encoded protein: CASSVSRDHEQFF.